Listed below are T cell receptor beta chains from one sample, sequenced in a study of blood T cells in healthy people across ages. MiXCR, run by TCRdb on the 5' RACE reads, gives a single entry per CDR3 protein. The sample includes roughly 1,000,000 distinct CDR3 sequences, less than 25% of them seen just once. The same data also contributed to another study, on T cells of mothers and their children.

Sequences were obtained from blood. All receptors come from a girl under 10 years old in good health. CDR3s include the opening cysteine and the closing phenylalanine or tryptophan. D genes are given only for firm matches. Rows give clone size only sometimes, using once, few, many, or a class for an expanded clone.

size	length	V	J	D	CDR3	DNA
-	15	TRBV3-1	TRBJ2-7	TRBD1	CASSPGTGDWDEQYF	TGTGCCAGCAGCCCCGGGACAGGGGATTGGGACGAGCAGTACTTC
few	15	TRBV27	TRBJ1-1	-	CASSGGVSFYTEAFF	TGTGCCAGCAGTGGGGGGGTGAGCTTCTATACTGAAGCTTTCTTT
-	13	TRBV2	TRBJ1-4	-	CASKREALEKLFF	TGTGCCAGCAAGAGGGAGGCCTTAGAAAAACTGTTTTTT
-	11	TRBV7-2	TRBJ1-2	-	CASSSSGGYTF	TGTGCCAGCAGCTCCTCTGGGGGCTACACCTTC
few	15	TRBV6-5	TRBJ2-5	-	CASSYHKANQETQYF	TGTGCCAGCAGTTACCACAAGGCTAATCAAGAGACCCAGTACTTC
once	14	TRBV5-1	TRBJ2-4	-	CASNAGVAKNIQYF	TGCGCCAGCAACGCCGGGGTTGCCAAAAACATTCAGTACTTC
few	14	TRBV13	TRBJ2-7	TRBD1	CASSPRDRGHEQYF	TGTGCCAGCAGCCCACGGGACAGGGGTCACGAGCAGTACTTC
-	14	TRBV7-6	TRBJ2-5	-	CASSLEPRQETQYF	TGTGCCAGCAGCTTAGAACCTCGGCAAGAGACCCAGTACTTC
few	15	TRBV10-3	TRBJ2-5	TRBD2	CAISNSGGEQETQYF	TGTGCCATCAGTAATAGCGGGGGGGAACAAGAGACCCAGTACTTC
few	14	TRBV12-3/TRBV12-4	TRBJ1-2	-	CASRVTGTSYGYTF	TGTGCCAGCAGAGTAACCGGGACATCATATGGCTACACCTTC
-	14	TRBV27	TRBJ2-5	-	CASSLREANNEPFF	TGTGCCAGCAGTTTAAGAGAGGCAAACAATGAGCCGTTCTTC
-	15	TRBV7-9	TRBJ2-1	-	CASSSSRNRAGEQFF	TGTGCCAGCAGCTCCTCTAGAAACAGGGCTGGTGAGCAGTTCTTC
-	15	TRBV9	TRBJ2-1	TRBD1	CASSPRDRRYNEQFF	TGTGCCAGCAGCCCCCGGGACAGACGATACAATGAGCAGTTCTTC
few	16	TRBV4-1	TRBJ2-1	TRBD2	CASSHRTSGRGNEQFF	TGCGCCAGCAGCCACCGGACTAGCGGGAGAGGAAATGAGCAGTTCTTC
few	14	TRBV20-1	TRBJ1-2	TRBD1	CSANRDRGSYGYTF	TGCAGTGCCAACCGGGACAGGGGTTCTTATGGCTACACCTTC
few	15	TRBV27	TRBJ2-1	-	CASTSVAGPYREQFF	TGTGCCAGCACCAGCGTGGCAGGCCCTTATCGTGAGCAGTTCTTC
-	15	TRBV7-6	TRBJ2-5	TRBD2	CASSLPRTSGGEQYF	TGTGCCAGCAGCTTACCACGTACTAGCGGGGGAGAGCAGTACTTC
-	15	TRBV5-1	TRBJ2-7	TRBD1	CASSLEGDRVYEQYF	TGCGCCAGCAGCTTGGAAGGGGACAGGGTCTACGAGCAGTACTTC
few	14	TRBV4-1	TRBJ1-1	-	CASSPRPDRTEAFF	TGCGCCAGCAGCCCCCGGCCCGACAGGACTGAAGCTTTCTTT
few	14	TRBV29-1	TRBJ2-7	-	CSVGPRDGSYEQYF	TGCAGCGTTGGCCCACGGGACGGTTCCTACGAGCAGTACTTC
-	14	TRBV28	TRBJ2-5	-	CASSVLRDQETQYF	TGTGCCAGCAGCGTTCTGCGGGACCAAGAGACCCAGTACTTC
-	17	TRBV4-3	TRBJ2-1	TRBD1	CASSQDSAGGEYNEQFF	TGCGCCAGCAGCCAAGATTCGGCAGGGGGCGAGTACAATGAGCAGTTCTTC
-	14	TRBV12-3/TRBV12-4	TRBJ1-1	TRBD1	CASSWGQLNTEAFF	TGTGCCAGCAGTTGGGGACAGCTGAACACTGAAGCTTTCTTT
-	13	TRBV29-1	TRBJ1-1	-	CSVPGRMNTEAFF	TGCAGCGTTCCGGGACGCATGAACACTGAAGCTTTCTTT
few	13	TRBV4-3	TRBJ2-1	-	CASSQDYRNEQFF	TGCGCCAGCAGCCAAGATTATAGGAATGAGCAGTTCTTC
-	15	TRBV6-1	TRBJ2-1	-	CASSDTGGDYNEQFF	TGTGCCAGCAGTGATACGGGGGGCGACTACAATGAGCAGTTCTTC
many	12	TRBV7-2	TRBJ2-1	-	CASSLDSYEQFF	TGTGCCAGCAGCTTAGACAGCTATGAGCAGTTCTTC
few	13	TRBV28	TRBJ2-7	-	CASQDSRAYEQYF	TGTGCCAGCCAGGACAGTAGGGCCTACGAGCAGTACTTC
once	18	TRBV5-1	TRBJ1-3	-	CASSLESQGKNPGNTIYF	TGCGCCAGCAGCTTGGAATCCCAGGGTAAAAATCCTGGAAACACCATATATTTT
few	13	TRBV7-2	TRBJ2-1	-	CASSLVYVDEQFF	TGTGCCAGCAGCTTAGTTTACGTAGATGAGCAGTTCTTC
few	14	TRBV7-2	TRBJ1-1	-	CASSPLDPLLEAFF	TGTGCCAGCAGCCCATTGGACCCTTTACTTGAAGCTTTCTTT
-	12	TRBV12-3/TRBV12-4	TRBJ2-7	TRBD1	CAVGDSFYEQYF	TGTGCCGTGGGGGACAGCTTCTACGAGCAGTACTTC
-	14	TRBV18	TRBJ2-7	-	CASTRDRGHYEQYF	TGTGCCAGCACCCGGGACCGGGGCCACTACGAGCAGTACTTC
few	16	TRBV12-3/TRBV12-4	TRBJ2-7	TRBD2	CASSLSVVAGSYEQYF	TGTGCCAGCAGTTTGTCGGTAGTAGCGGGATCCTACGAGCAGTACTTC
-	12	TRBV6-5	TRBJ2-7	-	CASSYRVGEQYF	TGTGCCAGCAGTTACAGGGTTGGTGAGCAGTACTTC
-	13	TRBV4-3	TRBJ2-1	-	CASSQQSYNEQFF	TGCGCCAGCAGCCAACAGTCATACAATGAGCAGTTCTTC
-	14	TRBV27	TRBJ2-7	-	CASSPNRDVDEQYF	TGTGCCAGCAGTCCTAACCGGGACGTCGACGAGCAGTACTTC
-	14	TRBV7-2	TRBJ1-2	TRBD1	CASSSGQANYGYTF	TGTGCCAGCAGCTCGGGACAGGCGAACTATGGCTACACCTTC
few	16	TRBV20-1	TRBJ2-5	-	CSGTLGTSVYQETQYF	TGCAGCGGAACTCTAGGGACTTCCGTCTACCAAGAGACCCAGTACTTC
few	15	TRBV3-1	TRBJ2-7	TRBD2	CASSQSSGRDYEQYF	TGTGCCAGCAGCCAATCTAGCGGGAGGGACTACGAGCAGTACTTC
few	20	TRBV2	TRBJ1-2	TRBD1	CASEGQTGPGQGRYGYGYTF	TGTGCCAGCGAAGGGCAAACGGGACCTGGACAGGGCCGCTACGGCTATGGCTACACCTTC
-	13	TRBV25-1	TRBJ1-2	-	CATGDQLTYGYTF	TGTGCCACCGGGGACCAACTTACCTATGGCTACACCTTC
few	15	TRBV2	TRBJ2-1	TRBD2	CASRSLAGVNNEQFF	TGTGCCAGCAGGTCGCTAGCGGGCGTCAACAATGAGCAGTTCTTC
few	16	TRBV27	TRBJ2-2	-	CASSHPGPLNTGELFF	TGTGCCAGCAGTCACCCGGGACCCCTCAACACCGGGGAGCTGTTTTTT
-	16	TRBV18	TRBJ1-4	-	CASSPEPPTTNEKLFF	TGTGCCAGCTCACCAGAGCCCCCGACAACTAATGAAAAACTGTTTTTT
-	14	TRBV25-1	TRBJ2-5	-	CASSEPGLRETQYF	TGTGCCAGCAGTGAGCCGGGACTCAGGGAGACCCAGTACTTC
-	13	TRBV5-1	TRBJ2-1	-	CASRKGAEDEQFF	TGCGCCAGTAGAAAGGGAGCAGAGGATGAGCAGTTCTTC
-	14	TRBV6-1	TRBJ2-3	-	CASSESGEADTQYF	TGTGCCAGCAGTGAATCAGGGGAAGCAGATACGCAGTATTTT